The 30 T cell receptor beta chains below come from one sample, sequenced in a study of human CD8 memory T cell subsets. The authors defined TPEX cells as CCR7+ PD-1+ TIGIT+ early memory CD8+ T cells carrying exhausted-like traits. Sequencing libraries of TCR beta were made by UMI-labeled 5' RACE. TCRdb reanalyzed the 5' RACE reads and collapses them to one entry per CDR3 protein, without DNA. Recorded for this sample: 9,500 to 13,000 distinct CDR3 sequences. Input material: CD8+ T cells from PBMCs. Receptors were obtained from a human donor in good health.

V gene TRBV7-2 combines with J gene TRBJ2-7; the TRBD1 assignment by TCRdb is unverifiable without DNA. Looked up from germline, CDR1 is SGHTA and CDR2 is FQGNSA. This CDR3 spans 15 amino acids. CDR3 loop: CASSHKYTGNYEQYF.

This chain uses TRBV19 with TRBJ1-1; as DNA is missing, the TRBD1 call by TCRdb cannot be tested. There are 16 residues in the CDR3. Looked up from germline, CDR1 is LNHDA and CDR2 is SQIVND (reference sequence). The CDR3 region is CASRYREGPRNTEAFF.

This sequence joins TRBV7-8 and TRBJ1-6; the D gene TCRdb calls, TRBD1, cannot be checked with no DNA. The CDR3 totals 13 residues. CDR1 is SGHVS, CDR2 FQNEAQ, per germline. Here the CDR3 reads CASSSDSGSPLHF.

The gene calls are TRBV27 and TRBJ1-4; the D gene TCRdb calls, TRBD1, cannot be checked with no DNA. The CDR3 loop spans 14 amino acids. Germline V gene data show CDR1 as MNHEY and CDR2 as SMNVEV (reference sequence). CDR3 loop: CASSLTPGFGKLFF.

V is TRBV20-1 and J is TRBJ2-3; TCRdb designates TRBD2, a call that cannot be tested without DNA. The CDR3 consists of 17 residues. CDR1 DFQATT and CDR2 SNEGSKA come from the germline V gene (reference sequence). CDR3 protein: CSARALIAGEFTDTQYF.

Its frequency marks this clonotype as medium-sized. The chain carries TRBV7-6 and TRBJ2-2; TCRdb designates TRBD2, a call that cannot be tested without DNA. The CDR3 totals 15 residues. Germline CDR1 SGHVS, CDR2 FNYEAQ. The chain's CDR3 is CASSLDTRGTGELFF.

This sequence joins TRBV4-3 and TRBJ2-3; TCRdb names TRBD1, which stays unverified in the absence of DNA. This CDR3 has 17 amino acids. From germline, CDR1 is LGHNA and CDR2 YSLEER. This chain's CDR3 is CASSQDPGGTSTDTQYF.

The chain links TRBV28 to TRBJ2-3; TCRdb selects TRBD1, and the lack of DNA leaves this call unchecked. The germline V gene has CDR1 MDHEN and CDR2 SYDVKM. The CDR3 spans 16 residues. Here the CDR3 reads CASRTRIRQSTDTQYF.

The rearrangement joins TRBV7-9 to TRBJ1-1. Per germline, CDR1 SEHNR and CDR2 FQNEAQ (reference sequence). CDR3 length: 13 residues. The CDR3: CASSRHPNTEAFF. The complete variable domain, with remaining parts taken from reference TRBV7-9 and TRBJ1-1, reads DTGVSQNPRHKITKRGQNVTFRCDPISEHNRLYWYRQTLGQGPEFLTYFQNEAQLEKSRLLSDRFSAERPKGSFSTLEIQRTEQGDSAMYLCASSRHPNTEAFFGQGTRLTVV.

The chain recombines TRBV4-1 with TRBJ2-2; TCRdb's assignment of TRBD2 cannot be checked, as there is no DNA. CDR3 length equals 18 residues. Germline CDR1 and CDR2: MGHRA and YSYEKL. This CDR3 reads CASSQGWDPRVQGGELFF.

The chain uses TRBV12-5 and TRBJ2-2. This CDR3 is built from 13 residues. CDR1 and CDR2 from the germline V gene are LGHNT and FRNRAP. CDR3 in amino acids: CASGLVNSGELFF. The variable domain in full, with the rest retrieved from reference TRBV12-5 and TRBJ2-2, is DARVTQTPRHKVTEMGQEVTMRCQPILGHNTVFWYRQTMMQGLELLAYFRNRAPLDDSGMPKDRFSAEMPDATLATLKIQPSEPRDSAVYFCASGLVNSGELFFGEGSRLTVL.

The chain is built from TRBV20-1 and TRBJ2-4; TCRdb calls TRBD1, which cannot be checked without DNA. CDR3 size: 16 residues. In germline, CDR1 is DFQATT, CDR2 SNEGSKA (reference sequence). CDR3 amino acids: CSANTVGTVAKNIQYF.

The genes are TRBV5-6 and TRBJ2-1; the D gene TCRdb calls, TRBD2, cannot be checked with no DNA. The germline V gene encodes CDR1 SGHDT and CDR2 YYEEEE. This CDR3 region has 15 residues. CDR3 amino acids: CASSVSGGAYNEQFF.

The CDR3 loop is CASSDSGGASDTQYF. The chain carries TRBV6-4 and TRBJ2-3; the TCRdb D gene call, TRBD2, has no DNA to confirm it. This CDR3 contains 15 residues. The germline V gene has CDR1 MRHNA and CDR2 SNTAGT.

The genes are TRBV19 and TRBJ2-1. This CDR3 has 13 residues. Germline V CDR1 and CDR2: LNHDA, SQIVND (reference sequence). The CDR3 reads CASTPGGPSEQFF.

The V and J genes are TRBV6-5 and TRBJ2-3. The CDR3 covers 14 residues. Per germline, CDR1 MNHEY and CDR2 SVGAGI. This chain's CDR3 is CASSYSSIPDTQYF.

The gene calls are TRBV7-8 and TRBJ2-7. The CDR3 runs to 14 residues. Per germline, CDR1 SGHVS and CDR2 FQNEAQ. CDR3 amino acids: CASSLVVKKGEQYF.

J is TRBJ1-2 and V is TRBV19. Germline CDR1 LNHDA, CDR2 SQIVND (reference sequence). The CDR3 runs to 14 residues. The CDR3 here is CASTVPRLNYGYTF.

The V call is TRBV3-1, the J call TRBJ1-1. Germline values: CDR1 LGHDT, CDR2 YNNKEL (reference sequence). This CDR3 has 14 amino acids. The CDR3 protein is CASSQGSVYTEAFF. The full variable domain, with the rest looked up from reference TRBV3-1 and TRBJ1-1, is DTAVSQTPKYLVTQMGNDKSIKCEQNLGHDTMYWYKQDSKKFLKIMFSYNNKELIINETVPNRFSPKSPDKAHLNLHINSLELGDSAVYFCASSQGSVYTEAFFGQGTRLTVV.

V usage is TRBV12-3 or TRBV12-4 and J usage is TRBJ2-5; TCRdb designates TRBD1, a call that cannot be tested without DNA. The CDR3 runs 16 residues. CDR3 sequence reads: CASSFGDRAIQETQYF.

The genes are TRBV6-5 and TRBJ1-2; TCRdb calls TRBD1, which cannot be checked without DNA. The CDR3 loop spans 16 amino acids. CDR1 and CDR2 from the germline V gene are MNHEY and SVGAGI. The CDR3 protein is CASSSWQGVSDYGYTF.

V gene TRBV4-1 combines with J gene TRBJ2-1; TCRdb's D gene call, TRBD2, goes unchecked for lack of DNA. The CDR3 totals 16 residues. The germline gives CDR1 MGHRA, CDR2 YSYEKL. Here the CDR3 reads CASSQDPGLTYNEQFF.

The gene calls are TRBV7-3 and TRBJ2-5; lacking DNA, the TRBD1 call made by TCRdb goes unchecked. Germline assignment: CDR1 SGHTA and CDR2 FQGTGA. There are 15 residues in the CDR3. CDR3 region: CASSRGLRPQETQYF.

The V and J genes are TRBV9 and TRBJ2-7; TCRdb outputs TRBD1, but without DNA this stays unchecked. This CDR3 contains 16 residues. CDR1 and CDR2 (germline): SGDLS, YYNGEE. This CDR3 reads CASSPDATGGGYEQYF.

The chain couples TRBV9 to TRBJ1-5; the TRBD1 assignment by TCRdb is unverifiable without DNA. The germline CDR1 and CDR2 sequences are SGDLS and YYNGEE. This CDR3 has 15 residues. The CDR3 loop is CASSEGQGSNQPQHF. Full variable domain (missing parts from reference TRBV9 and TRBJ1-5): DSGVTQTPKHLITATGQRVTLRCSPRSGDLSVYWYQQSLDQGLQFLIQYYNGEERAKGNILERFSAQQFPDLHSELNLSSLELGDSALYFCASSEGQGSNQPQHFGDGTRLSIL.

The rearrangement joins TRBV29-1 to TRBJ1-2; with no DNA, the TCRdb D assignment of TRBD1 cannot be verified. The CDR3 consists of 13 residues. Germline CDR1 and CDR2: SQVTM and ANQGSEA. CDR3 loop: CSVGGGGYYGYTF.

Measured by frequency, this clonotype is medium-sized. The gene calls are TRBV7-9 and TRBJ2-7; there is no DNA to check the TCRdb D call of TRBD1. The CDR3 extends over 14 amino acids. The germline gives CDR1 SEHNR, CDR2 FQNEAQ (reference sequence). The CDR3 here is CASSLSGQPSEQYF.

The chain carries TRBV30 and TRBJ1-3; TCRdb gives TRBD1 as the D gene, but with no DNA this cannot be confirmed. The CDR3 contains 15 residues. Germline V gives CDR1 GTSNPN, CDR2 SVGIG (reference sequence). CDR3 sequence reads: CAWSGTGGLINTIYF.

This clonotype ranks as medium-sized (0.01 to 0.1%) in terms of frequency. This chain connects TRBV6-5 to TRBJ2-7. Germline values: CDR1 MNHEY, CDR2 SVGAGI. The CDR3 runs 13 residues. This CDR3 reads CASSYKGPYEQYF.

This clonotype is classed as large by frequency. The chain has TRBV7-3 and TRBJ2-1; the D call from TCRdb, TRBD1, cannot be confirmed without DNA. This CDR3 is 15 amino acids long. Germline V gives CDR1 SGHTA, CDR2 FQGTGA. The CDR3 sequence is CASSLGTGDYNEQFF.